These 6 T cell receptor beta chains share one sample of origin, sequenced in a study of T cells in Graves' hyperthyroidism and ophthalmopathy. What was amplified from RNA transcripts were TCR beta CDR3 regions. The primer set for the first-round RT-PCR of the TCR CDR3 was HTBI. TCRdb ran MiXCR on the multiplex PCR reads and lists one entry per CDR3 protein. The table shows some 600,000 distinct CDR3 sequences, with around 13% occurring only once. The sequenced sample consisted of blood. The receptors derive from a woman in her 30s with Graves' hyperthyroidism that later progressed to Graves' ophthalmopathy.

V and J are TRBV6-1 and TRBJ2-6; D may be TRBD1 (6 bases). The CDR3 covers 16 residues. The V and J ends lost 6 bases and 3 bases respectively, with 15 bases between them. From germline, CDR1 is MNHNS and CDR2 SASEGT. The CDR3 coding sequence is TGTGCCAGCAGCCAACAGGGCAGGGTTGGGGCCAACGTCCTGACTTTC. Amino acids: CASSQQGRVGANVLTF.

This clonotype was counted ten times or more. The chain couples TRBV29-1 to TRBJ1-2; D call uncertain. The germline V and J ends were trimmed by 0 bases and 8 bases, with 19 bases remaining between them. The CDR3 has 15 amino acids. Germline-derived CDR1 and CDR2 are SQVTM and ANQGSEA. The CDR3 spells CSVEDLGPLRYGYTF. CDR3 in DNA: TGCAGCGTTGAAGATCTGGGCCCCCTTCGGTACGGCTACACCTTC.

About this clonotype: An end of the junction does not agree with germline; a read error may underlie this. The rearrangement links TRBV20-1 to TRBJ2-3, with TRBD2 matching over 10 bases. CDR1 and CDR2 from the germline V gene are DFQATT and SNEGSKA (reference sequence). The CDR3 contains 15 residues. The CDR3 loop reads CSAPKLAGYTGTQYF. CDR3 coding DNA: TGCAGTGCTCCCAAACTAGCGGGGTACACAGGTACGCAGTATTTT.

This clonotype has ten or more counts. V is TRBV20-1 and J is TRBJ2-4; D call uncertain. Trimming took 0 bases from V and 0 from J, leaving 15 bases between them. From germline, CDR1 is DFQATT and CDR2 SNEGSKA (reference sequence). CDR3 length: 17 residues. CDR3 DNA sequence: TGCAGTGCTAGAGATGCAGCAGACAATTTAGCCAAAAACATTCAGTACTTC. It encodes CSARDAADNLAKNIQYF.

This clonotype has a count of ten or more. V gene TRBV3-1 combines with J gene TRBJ2-2; TRBD2 matches 7 bases. This CDR3 contains 16 residues. Germline lookup yields CDR1 LGHDT and CDR2 YNNKEL (reference sequence). After removal of 2 bases from V and 2 bases from J, the junction contained 5 bases not matched to a gene. The chain's CDR3 is CASSQPSGLNTGELFF. CDR3 bases: TGTGCCAGCAGCCAACCTAGCGGCCTTAACACCGGGGAGCTGTTTTTT.

Many counts were recorded for this clonotype. The chain combines TRBV30 with TRBJ2-1, with 9 bases fitting TRBD2. The V gene's germline CDR1 is GTSNPN and CDR2 SVGIG (reference sequence). V lost 8 bases, J lost 4 bases, and 6 bases stayed unmatched. The CDR3 extends over 13 amino acids. The DNA for the CDR3 is TGTGCCGGTGGGCGGGAGGGTTACAATGAGCAGTTCTTC. Amino acid sequence: CAGGREGYNEQFF.